The next 21 T cell receptor beta chains were all read from a single sample in a study of T cell clones after liver transplantation. Only in-frame clones appear in the TCRdb table, and some are missing; sequencing was by immunoSEQ multiplex PCR. Here the sample spans around 51,000 clones, roughly nine tenths being singletons. The sample consisted of CD8+ T cells from blood, taken 12 months after liver transplant. These receptors were collected from a human patient who received a liver transplant. Part of the T cell pool may stem from the graft donor.

This rearrangement joins TRBV7-9 to TRBJ2-1; D unclear. V was cut by 4 bases and J by 1 base, with 5 bases left in between. The CDR3 runs to 13 residues. Germline loops: CDR1 SEHNR, CDR2 FQNEAQ (reference sequence). Here the CDR3 reads CASSSTSYNEQFF. CDR3 nucleotides: TGTGCCAGCAGCTCGACATCCTACAATGAGCAGTTCTTC.

V and J are TRBV7-9 and TRBJ2-5, with 9 nucleotides matching TRBD1. V shed 4 bases and J 3 bases; nucleotides not matched to a gene: 6. This CDR3 spans 15 amino acids. Per the germline V gene, CDR1 is SEHNR and CDR2 is FQNEAQ (reference sequence). The CDR3 DNA reads as TGTGCCAGCAGCTACCGACAGGGGGTTGAAGAGACCCAGTACTTC. It yields the protein CASSYRQGVEETQYF. Combining the CDR3 with reference TRBV7-9 and TRBJ2-5 gives the whole variable domain DTGVSQNPRHKITKRGQNVTFRCDPISEHNRLYWYRQTLGQGPEFLTYFQNEAQLEKSRLLSDRFSAERPKGSFSTLEIQRTEQGDSAMYLCASSYRQGVEETQYFGPGTRLLVL.

The V and J genes are TRBV5-1 and TRBJ1-1; D not certain. Germline-derived CDR1 and CDR2 are SGHRS and YFSETQ. The CDR3 sequence is 13 residues long. The V gene lost 1 base and the J gene lost 0 bases, with 4 bases spanning the gap. The CDR3 coding sequence is TGCGCCAGCAGCTTGTATATGAACACTGAAGCTTTCTTT. Protein sequence: CASSLYMNTEAFF.

The chain combines TRBV4-1 with TRBJ1-4, with TRBD1 as a possible D gene (5 bases). The V end was cut by 3 bases, the J end by 1 base, with 9 bases between. This CDR3 spans 15 amino acids. From germline, CDR1 is MGHRA and CDR2 YSYEKL. CDR3 amino acids: CASSQLGGTNEKLFF. The CDR3 DNA reads TGCGCCAGCAGCCAGCTGGGGGGAACTAATGAAAAACTGTTTTTT.

By share of the sample, this clone is medium-sized. V and J are TRBV28 and TRBJ2-5; D may be TRBD1 or TRBD2 (5 bases each). The CDR3 extends over 15 amino acids. In germline, CDR1 is MDHEN, CDR2 SYDVKM. V was clipped by 4 bases and J by 7 bases, with 19 bases between them. CDR3 protein: CASSSGRTSTWTQYF. The CDR3 DNA reads TGTGCCAGCAGTTCGGGACGGACTTCCACCTGGACCCAGTACTTC.

V is TRBV7-9 and J is TRBJ2-6, with D possibly being TRBD1 or TRBD2 (5 bases each). Trimming shortened V by 4 bases and J by 4 bases, and 17 bases separated the two germline ends. Germline values: CDR1 SEHNR, CDR2 FQNEAQ (reference sequence). The CDR3 contains 17 residues. DNA for the CDR3: TGTGCCAGCAGCTCCGCCGGGACCCCTCAGGGGGCCAACGTCCTGACTTTC. Translated: CASSSAGTPQGANVLTF.

V usage is TRBV27 and J usage is TRBJ2-3; D unclear. This CDR3 comprises 13 residues. V was trimmed by 3 bases and J by 0 bases, leaving 4 bases between them. The germline CDR1 and CDR2 sequences are MNHEY and SMNVEV (reference sequence). The CDR3 sequence is CASSFISTDTQYF. DNA for the CDR3: TGTGCCAGCAGTTTCATCAGCACAGATACGCAGTATTTT.

This chain links TRBV27 with TRBJ1-1; 9 bases line up with TRBD1. V was clipped by 8 bases and J by 4 bases; unmatched bases: 5. The CDR3 spans 13 residues. Looked up from germline, CDR1 is MNHEY and CDR2 is SMNVEV (reference sequence). The CDR3 sequence: CASSHRGPTEAFF. CDR3 in DNA: TGTGCCAGCTCCCACAGGGGGCCCACTGAAGCTTTCTTT.

The chain joins TRBV15 to TRBJ2-7, with 7 bases aligning to TRBD2. Germline V gene lookup returns CDR1 LNHNV and CDR2 YYDKDF (reference sequence). V lost 9 bases, J lost 3 bases, and 17 bases stayed unmatched. This CDR3 has 16 amino acids. This CDR3 reads CATTSGEGIEGYEQYF. For the CDR3, the DNA is TGTGCCACAACCAGCGGGGAGGGGATTGAGGGCTACGAGCAGTACTTC.

The chain links TRBV28 to TRBJ2-5; the D gene is possibly TRBD2 (5 bases). Germline loops: CDR1 MDHEN, CDR2 SYDVKM. Trimming left V 7 bases short and J 4 bases short, with 16 bases between. The CDR3 contains 14 residues. CDR3 amino acids: CASTRGGFGETQYF. The CDR3 DNA follows: TGTGCCAGCACCCGTGGCGGGTTCGGAGAGACCCAGTACTTC.

The rearrangement uses TRBV27 and TRBJ1-5; 7 bases fit TRBD1. Unmatched junction bases numbered 4, after V lost 5 bases and J lost 3 bases. This CDR3 is 14 amino acids long. CDR1 is MNHEY and CDR2 is SMNVEV in the germline V gene (reference sequence). CDR3 DNA: TGTGCCAGCAGTCTACAGGGGAACAATCAGCCCCAGCATTTT. It translates to CASSLQGNNQPQHF.

V gene TRBV11-2 combines with J gene TRBJ2-7; 10 bases fit TRBD1. V dropped 5 bases and J dropped 4; count of bases not matched to a gene: 8. The CDR3 has 15 residues. Germline CDR1 and CDR2: SGHAT and FQNNGV. The DNA of the CDR3 is TGTGCCAGCAGCCCATGGACAGGGGGAGCGTACGAGCAGTACTTC. This codes for CASSPWTGGAYEQYF. Based on the CDR3 plus reference TRBV11-2 and TRBJ2-7, the full variable domain is EAGVAQSPRYKIIEKRQSVAFWCNPISGHATLYWYQQILGQGPKLLIQFQNNGVVDDSQLPKDRFSAERLKGVDSTLKIQPAKLEDSAVYLCASSPWTGGAYEQYFGPGTRLTVT.

The CDR3 bases are TGTGCCAGCAGTTACGAAGGGGTCTACGGGGAGCTGTTTTTT. Translation gives CASSYEGVYGELFF. The chain uses TRBV6-5 and TRBJ2-2, with D perhaps TRBD1 (5 bases). The CDR3 runs to 14 residues. In germline, CDR1 is MNHEY, CDR2 SVGAGI. The V end was cut by 2 bases, the J end by 7 bases, with 11 bases between.

J is TRBJ1-1 and V is TRBV5-1, with D perhaps matching TRBD1 (5 bases). The CDR3 has 13 residues. Trimming stripped 5 bases from V and 1 base from J, with 9 bases between. Looked up from germline, CDR1 is SGHRS and CDR2 is YFSETQ. The chain's CDR3 is CASRGGGNTEAFF. CDR3 DNA sequence: TGCGCCAGCAGGGGCGGGGGGAACACTGAAGCTTTCTTT.

The rearrangement links TRBV30 to TRBJ2-7; D unclear. Trimming took 1 base from V and 3 from J, leaving 7 bases between them. The CDR3 loop spans 12 amino acids. In germline, CDR1 is GTSNPN, CDR2 SVGIG (reference sequence). CDR3 DNA: TGTGCCTGGAGTGCGTCTGGCTACGAGCAGTACTTC. Translation: CAWSASGYEQYF.

The rearrangement uses TRBV6-5 and TRBJ2-7, with 7 bases fitting TRBD2. Losses at the gene ends were 8 bases for V and 4 bases for J; bases not matched to a gene: 8. Per germline, CDR1 MNHEY and CDR2 SVGAGI. CDR3 length: 13 amino acids. The CDR3 DNA is TGTGCCAGCTCTCCTAGCGGATTTTACGAGCAGTACTTC. Protein product: CASSPSGFYEQYF.

The chain has TRBV16 and TRBJ2-7, with D possibly matching TRBD2 (6 bases). Deletions cut 0 bases from V and 5 bases from J, with 20 bases between. The CDR3 contains 17 residues. Germline V gene sequence: CDR1 KGHSY, CDR2 FQNENV. The CDR3, as DNA: TGTGCCAGCAGCCAATCGATTGGTCAGGGAGGTAGAGACGAGCAGTACTTC. Its translation is CASSQSIGQGGRDEQYF.

Turning to this clone: An end of the junction differs from the germline gene, which may be a read error. The rearrangement links TRBV4-1 to TRBJ2-1; 8 bases map to TRBD2. The CDR3 totals 16 residues. CDR1 MGHRA and CDR2 YSYEKL come from the germline V gene. CDR3 protein: CASSQGTGGPSNEQFF. DNA for the CDR3: TGCGCCAGCAGTCAAGGGACGGGAGGGCCTTCCAATGAGCAGTTCTTC.

The gene calls are TRBV9 and TRBJ1-1; D might be TRBD1 (6 bases). The germline V gene has CDR1 SGDLS and CDR2 YYNGEE. Trimming took off 4 bases at V and 4 bases at J, with 11 bases between the two ends. This CDR3 spans 13 amino acids. The CDR3 reads CASSPVDSTEAFF. CDR3 nucleotide sequence: TGTGCCAGCAGCCCAGTGGACAGCACTGAAGCTTTCTTT.

This clone has just one count. The rearrangement joins TRBV30 to TRBJ2-6, with 7 bases that match TRBD1. The CDR3 spans 16 residues. Trimming removed 5 bases from V and 5 bases from J; junction bases left unmatched: 12. Germline V gives CDR1 GTSNPN, CDR2 SVGIG (reference sequence). Here the CDR3 DNA reads TGTGCCTGGGGCCCCCAAACAGGGGTAAGGGCCAACGTCCTGACTTTC. It yields the protein CAWGPQTGVRANVLTF.

The chain is built from TRBV29-1 and TRBJ1-1; no reliable D call. The V and J ends lost 1 base and 1 base respectively, with 7 bases between them. CDR3 length: 13 amino acids. Germline assignment: CDR1 SQVTM and CDR2 ANQGSEA. The CDR3 DNA follows: TGCAGCGTTGAAGGAGCGGAGAACACTGAAGCTTTCTTT. Protein product: CSVEGAENTEAFF.